These 29 T cell receptor beta chains were all obtained from the same sample, sequenced in a study of blood T cell repertoires in COVID-19. This table comes from immunoSEQ multiplex PCR, and its TCRdb copy is limited to in-frame clones, with some not included. The table records fewer than 200,000 clones, roughly 84% of them present only once. The sample comprised PBMCs or T cells enriched from blood (not recorded which). The source is a man aged 50-59 years who had recovered from COVID-19.

The chain combines TRBV12-3 or TRBV12-4 with TRBJ2-1; tentative D call: TRBD2 (5 bases). The CDR3 runs 12 residues. Trimming left V 2 bases short and J 9 bases short, with 8 bases between. The CDR3 DNA reads as TGTGCCAGCAGTTTATCCGAGGGTGAGCAGTTCTTC. It translates to CASSLSEGEQFF.

The V gene is TRBV9, the J gene TRBJ2-3, with TRBD2 identical over 13 bases. The V segment lost 5 bases and the J segment 3 bases; nucleotides outside the gene matches: 9. This CDR3 has 17 residues. CDR1 SGDLS and CDR2 YYNGEE come from the germline V gene. The DNA for the CDR3 is TGTGCCAGCAGTACTCGGACTAGCGGGGGTAATACAGATACGCAGTATTTT. Protein product: CASSTRTSGGNTDTQYF.

The V and J genes are TRBV7-8 and TRBJ1-5; possibly TRBD1 for D (6 bases). CDR1 and CDR2 from the germline V gene are SGHVS and FQNEAQ. The CDR3 length is 14 residues. V lost 5 bases, J lost 6 bases, and 14 bases lay in between. In nucleotides, the CDR3 is TGTGCCAGCAGCCGAGGCAGGGGAAGTCAGCCCCAGCATTTT. Translated, it gives CASSRGRGSQPQHF.

This clone came up a few times. The chain links TRBV7-9 to TRBJ2-2; a weak D match, TRBD2 (5 bases). CDR3 size: 12 residues. CDR1 is SEHNR and CDR2 is FQNEAQ in the germline V gene (reference sequence). With 5 bases removed from V and 6 bases from J, the gap between germline ends came to 7 bases. This CDR3 reads CASSRAAGELFF. As DNA, the CDR3 is TGTGCCAGCAGCCGAGCGGCCGGGGAGCTGTTTTTT.

This clone was seen just once. The CDR3 DNA follows: TGTGCCAGCAGCAAAGAGGGACAGGGGTACAATGAGCAGTTCTTC. Amino acids: CASSKEGQGYNEQFF. V usage is TRBV2 and J usage is TRBJ2-1; 10 bases match TRBD1. With V trimmed by 6 bases and J by 4 bases, 6 bases remained unmatched. This CDR3 contains 15 residues. Per the germline V gene, CDR1 is SNHLY and CDR2 is FYNNEI. The full variable domain, its missing parts supplied by reference TRBV2 and TRBJ2-1, is EPEVTQTPSHQVTQMGQEVILRCVPISNHLYFYWYRQILGQKVEFLVSFYNNEISEKSEIFDDQFSVERPDGSNFTLKIRSTKLEDSAMYFCASSKEGQGYNEQFFGPGTRLTVL.

The chain couples TRBV28 to TRBJ1-4, with unresolved D. Germline loops: CDR1 MDHEN, CDR2 SYDVKM. The V and J ends lost 2 bases and 7 bases respectively, with 5 bases between them. The CDR3 contains 12 residues. The CDR3 sequence is CASSLRGEKLFF. Written as DNA, the CDR3 is TGTGCCAGCAGTTTAAGAGGTGAAAAACTGTTTTTT.

The chain combines TRBV29-1 with TRBJ2-7; 8 nucleotides align to TRBD2. The CDR3 is 13 residues long. Per the germline V gene, CDR1 is SQVTM and CDR2 is ANQGSEA. J was trimmed by 1 base and V by 3 bases; bases with no gene match: 2. The CDR3, as DNA: TGCAGCGTTGAGGGACTAGGATCCTACGAGCAGTACTTC. Amino acids: CSVEGLGSYEQYF.

This chain links TRBV5-6 with TRBJ2-7; 9 bases line up with TRBD1. V was clipped by 4 bases and J by 5 bases; unmatched bases: 7. CDR3 length: 14 amino acids. Germline-derived CDR1 and CDR2 are SGHDT and YYEEEE. The CDR3 DNA is TGTGCCAGCAGCCCCGGGACAGGGTGGCACGAGCAGTACTTC. Its translation: CASSPGTGWHEQYF. The variable domain in full, with the rest retrieved from reference TRBV5-6 and TRBJ2-7, is DAGVTQSPTHLIKTRGQQVTLRCSPKSGHDTVSWYQQALGQGPQFIFQYYEEEERQRGNFPDRFSGHQFPNYSSELNVNALLLGDSALYLCASSPGTGWHEQYFGPGTRLTVT.

This clone was seen a single time. The chain uses TRBV6-5 and TRBJ1-3; D unclear. V was shortened by 5 bases and J by 4 bases, with 3 bases between the two germline ends. Germline CDR1 MNHEY, CDR2 SVGAGI. There are 11 residues in the CDR3. CDR3 amino acids: CASSQGNTIYF. The DNA for the CDR3 is TGTGCCAGCAGTCAAGGAAACACCATATATTTT.

The chain joins TRBV3-1 (or the pseudogene TRBV3-2) to TRBJ2-1, with D possibly TRBD2 on 6 matching bases. The germline V and J ends were trimmed by 0 bases and 15 bases, with 15 bases remaining between them. CDR3 length: 13 residues. Germline lookup yields CDR1 LGHDT and CDR2 YNNKEL (reference sequence). The DNA for the CDR3 is TGTGCCAGCAGCCAAGATCTCGGGGGATTGCCGTTCTTC. Encoded protein: CASSQDLGGLPFF.

This clone was observed a handful of times. The rearrangement links TRBV28 to TRBJ1-4; perhaps TRBD1 as D (6 bases). The CDR3 sequence is 12 residues long. Trimming cost V 7 bases and J 10 bases, with 13 bases left between them. Germline lookup yields CDR1 MDHEN and CDR2 SYDVKM. CDR3 in amino acids: CASNLQGRKLFF. The CDR3 nucleotides read TGTGCCAGCAACTTACAGGGAAGAAAACTGTTTTTT. The variable domain in full, with the rest retrieved from reference TRBV28 and TRBJ1-4, is DVKVTQSSRYLVKRTGEKVFLECVQDMDHENMFWYRQDPGLGLRLIYFSYDVKMKEKGDIPEGYSVSREKKERFSLILESASTNQTSMYLCASNLQGRKLFFGSGTQLSVL.

The chain uses TRBV6-4 and TRBJ2-3; 13 nucleotides agree with TRBD2. Trimming cost V 0 bases and J 4 bases; bases outside gene matches: 1. The germline V gene encodes CDR1 MRHNA and CDR2 SNTAGT. The CDR3 totals 16 residues. CDR3 amino acids: CASSDSGTSGADTQYF. The CDR3 nucleotides read TGTGCCAGCAGTGACTCAGGGACTAGCGGGGCAGATACGCAGTATTTT.

This rearrangement joins TRBV28 to TRBJ1-5; perhaps TRBD1 as D (5 bases). The V and J ends lost 8 bases and 0 bases respectively, with 11 bases between them. The CDR3 has 14 residues. Germline V CDR1 and CDR2: MDHEN, SYDVKM. The DNA for the CDR3 is TGTGCCAGCCTATCAGGGTATAGCAATCAGCCCCAGCATTTT. Protein: CASLSGYSNQPQHF.

The V call is TRBV18, the J call TRBJ2-3; 8 bases align to TRBD2. The CDR3 covers 18 residues. V lost 0 bases to trimming and J lost 2 bases; unmatched junction nucleotides: 10. CDR1 is KGHSH and CDR2 is LQKENI in the germline V gene. This CDR3 reads CASSPPGLAGGNTDTQYF. The CDR3 region has the DNA TGTGCCAGCTCACCACCAGGCCTGGCGGGGGGAAACACAGATACGCAGTATTTT.

The rearrangement uses TRBV19 and TRBJ1-2; D remains ambiguous. This CDR3 is 19 amino acids long. The germline V gene has CDR1 LNHDA and CDR2 SQIVND (reference sequence). Trimming stripped 5 bases from V and 8 bases from J, with 33 bases between. CDR3 amino acids: CASSGIASGDGFSLRGYTF. In DNA form, the CDR3 reads TGTGCCAGTAGTGGCATAGCATCGGGAGACGGATTCTCCCTTCGGGGCTACACCTTC.

Comment on this clone: One junction end disagrees with the germline gene, perhaps due to a read error. Other DNA sequences within the sample encode an identical CDR3. CDR3 coding DNA: TGCGCCAGCAGCTTGGCCGGGACAGGGGCCCCCAATGAGCAATTCTTC. Translated: CASSLAGTGAPNEQFF. V gene TRBV5-1 combines with J gene TRBJ2-1; 10 bases map to TRBD1. CDR3 length: 16 residues. Per the germline V gene, CDR1 is SGHRS and CDR2 is YFSETQ.

This clone showed up just once. This rearrangement joins TRBV6-5 to TRBJ2-1; D gene ambiguous. This CDR3 region has 12 residues. Per germline, CDR1 MNHEY and CDR2 SVGAGI. Trimming took off 7 bases at V and 7 bases at J, with 11 bases between the two ends. The CDR3 sequence: CASTLGTNEQFF. The CDR3 bases are TGTGCCAGCACCCTGGGCACGAATGAGCAGTTCTTC.

J is TRBJ1-1 and V is TRBV18; TRBD1 matches at 7 bases. After removal of 6 bases from V and 4 bases from J, the junction contained 14 bases not matched to a gene. CDR1 and CDR2 (germline): KGHSH, LQKENI. This CDR3 has 16 residues. The CDR3 nucleotides are TGTGCCAGCTCGGCGGAGATACAGGGGACTGGCACTGAAGCTTTCTTT. The encoded protein is CASSAEIQGTGTEAFF.

This chain's CDR3 is CASSLAFGTNPGTEAFF. The CDR3 region has the DNA TGTGCCAGCAGCTTAGCGTTCGGTACGAATCCAGGGACTGAAGCTTTCTTT. The V call is TRBV7-6, the J call TRBJ1-1; tentatively, D is TRBD1 (5 bases). Germline-derived CDR1 and CDR2 are SGHVS and FNYEAQ. CDR3 length: 17 residues. Trimming took 0 bases from V and 5 from J, leaving 19 bases between them.

The CDR3 region has the DNA TGCGCCAGCAGTGATGGAGTCCAGCCCCAGCATTTT. As protein: CASSDGVQPQHF. The rearrangement joins TRBV10-2 to TRBJ1-5, with D unresolved. V lost 3 bases and J 7 bases, leaving 7 bases between the germline ends. Germline V lookup: CDR1 WSHSY, CDR2 SAAADI. The CDR3 runs to 12 residues.

A word on this clone: Being one base from a much bigger clone, this may be a read error. The sample holds other DNA sequences that translate to the same CDR3. CDR3 amino acids: CASSLAGNTEAFF. The CDR3 bases are TGTGCCAGCAGCTTGGCCGGGAACACTGAAGCTTTCTTT. V usage is TRBV5-4 and J usage is TRBJ1-1, with no clear D. Germline V CDR1 and CDR2: SGHNT, YYREEE (reference sequence). The CDR3 spans 13 residues. Trimming took 0 bases from V and 1 from J, leaving 4 bases between them.

The chain is built from TRBV6-2 or TRBV6-3 and TRBJ1-2; 7 positions agree with TRBD1. The germline gives CDR1 MNHEY, CDR2 SVGEGT. CDR3 length: 14 residues. The junction had 7 bases not matched to a gene; V was cut back by 5 bases and J by 4 bases. CDR3 sequence reads: CASSATQGSYGYTF. The CDR3 DNA follows: TGTGCCAGCAGTGCCACACAGGGGAGCTATGGCTACACCTTC.

This clone was picked up one time. The genes are TRBV6-5 and TRBJ2-3, with D possibly TRBD2 on 6 matching bases. Trimming shortened V by 7 bases and J by 0 bases, and 14 bases separated the two germline ends. Per germline, CDR1 MNHEY and CDR2 SVGAGI. The CDR3 has 15 amino acids. In DNA, the CDR3 is TGTGCCAGCAAGGAGGCGGGGACCAGCACAGATACGCAGTATTTT. Translating it yields CASKEAGTSTDTQYF.

The CDR3 loop reads CASSERTEVHYGYTF. The CDR3 DNA follows: TGTGCCAGCAGCGAGAGAACCGAGGTTCACTATGGCTACACCTTC. This rearrangement joins TRBV7-2 to TRBJ1-2, with D unclear. Trimming stripped 5 bases from V and 3 bases from J, with 16 bases between. The CDR3 length is 15 residues. Germline V gives CDR1 SGHTA, CDR2 FQGNSA. Based on the CDR3 plus reference TRBV7-2 and TRBJ1-2, the full variable domain is GAGVSQSPSNKVTEKGKDVELRCDPISGHTALYWYRQSLGQGLEFLIYFQGNSAPDKSGLPSDRFSAERTGGSVSTLTIQRTQQEDSAVYLCASSERTEVHYGYTFGSGTRLTVV.

The CDR3 sequence: CSVRGAGETQYF. CDR3 DNA: TGCAGCGTCAGGGGCGCCGGGGAGACCCAGTACTTC. This chain uses TRBV29-1 with TRBJ2-5; D might be TRBD1 (6 bases). The germline CDR1 and CDR2 sequences are SQVTM and ANQGSEA. Trimming shortened V by 6 bases and J by 5 bases, and 13 bases separated the two germline ends. The CDR3 is 12 residues long. The variable domain in full, with the rest retrieved from reference TRBV29-1 and TRBJ2-5, is SAVISQKPSRDICQRGTSLTIQCQVDSQVTMMFWYRQQPGQSLTLIATANQGSEATYESGFVIDKFPISRPNLTFSTLTVSNMSPEDSSIYLCSVRGAGETQYFGPGTRLLVL.

The rearrangement links TRBV5-6 to TRBJ1-1, with TRBD1 matching over 8 bases. This CDR3 is 14 amino acids long. V lost 6 bases to trimming and J lost 2 bases; unmatched junction nucleotides: 6. Germline V lookup: CDR1 SGHDT, CDR2 YYEEEE. CDR3 in amino acids: CASIKQGVNTEAFF. CDR3 bases: TGTGCCAGCATCAAACAGGGGGTAAACACTGAAGCTTTCTTT.

V and J are TRBV6-1 and TRBJ2-7, with no clear D. Trimming removed 2 bases at V and 5 bases at J, with 10 bases between. This CDR3 is 13 amino acids long. From germline, CDR1 is MNHNS and CDR2 SASEGT. The CDR3: CASSESYPHEQYF. Here the CDR3 DNA reads TGTGCCAGCAGTGAATCTTATCCCCACGAGCAGTACTTC.

This chain joins TRBV27 and TRBJ1-4; D is ambiguous. Germline CDR1 and CDR2: MNHEY and SMNVEV (reference sequence). Trimming left V 9 bases short and J 3 bases short, with 20 bases between. The CDR3 consists of 16 residues. The CDR3 DNA follows: TGTGCCAGTGCTTATACGGGAATTGGGTCTAATGAAAAACTGTTTTTT. Translation: CASAYTGIGSNEKLFF. Full variable domain (outside the CDR3, taken from reference TRBV27 and TRBJ1-4): EAQVTQNPRYLITVTGKKLTVTCSQNMNHEYMSWYRQDPGLGLRQIYYSMNVEVTDKGDVPEGYKVSRKEKRNFPLILESPSPNQTSLYFCASAYTGIGSNEKLFFGSGTQLSVL.

This clone was recorded once. V usage is TRBV3-1 (or the pseudogene TRBV3-2) and J usage is TRBJ2-1; 7 nucleotides agree with TRBD2. From germline, CDR1 is LGHDT and CDR2 YNNKEL (reference sequence). Losses at the gene ends were 6 bases for V and 3 bases for J; bases not matched to a gene: 8. The CDR3 consists of 15 residues. CDR3 coding DNA: TGTGCCAGCAGGCCATCTGGCGGGAGCTACAATGAGCAGTTCTTC. This gives the protein CASRPSGGSYNEQFF.